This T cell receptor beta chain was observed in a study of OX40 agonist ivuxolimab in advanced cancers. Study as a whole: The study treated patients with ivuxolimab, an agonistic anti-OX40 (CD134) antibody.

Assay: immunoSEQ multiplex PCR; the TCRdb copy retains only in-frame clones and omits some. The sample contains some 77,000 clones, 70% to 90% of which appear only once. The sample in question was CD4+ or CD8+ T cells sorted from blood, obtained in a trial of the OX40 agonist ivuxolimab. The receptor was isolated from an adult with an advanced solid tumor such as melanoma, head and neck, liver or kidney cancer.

The CDR3 region has the DNA TGTGCCAGCACCCAGCCGGGCGAGCAGTACTTC. Amino acid sequence: CASTQPGEQYF. The V call is TRBV28, the J call TRBJ2-7; D is unresolved. This CDR3 comprises 11 residues. V lost 7 bases and J 6 bases, leaving 10 bases between the germline ends. CDR1 MDHEN and CDR2 SYDVKM come from the germline V gene.